One and the same sample provided the 25 T cell receptor beta chains below, sequenced in a study of T cells in women clearing cervical HPV infection. TCRdb's table, derived via immunoSEQ multiplex PCR, lists solely in-frame clones and lacks some. The sample is made up of about 34,000 clones, and the top ten hold more than 3% of it. Sequencing was performed on blood buffy coat. The receptor set was obtained from a woman aged 18 to 75 with a cervical HPV16 infection that either progressed to CIN3+ or cleared (not recorded which).

Note on this clone: Read sequence stops 3 residues before the CDR3 end, and the germline J gene provides the missing end. V usage is TRBV19 and J usage is TRBJ2-7, with 11 bases identical to TRBD1. J gave up 5 bases and V 7 bases, and 4 bases lay outside the gene matches. Germline V lookup: CDR1 LNHDA, CDR2 SQIVND (reference sequence). The CDR3 totals 13 residues. The CDR3 here is CASTGQGAHEQYF. The covered CDR3 bases are TGTGCCAGTACCGGACAGGGGGCCCACGAG.

The CDR3 spells CASSRQDNQPQYF. The sequenced CDR3 bases are TGTGCCAGTAGTCGCCAGGACAATCAGCCG. The chain combines TRBV19 with TRBJ2-3; the D gene is possibly TRBD1 (5 bases). Coverage ceases 3 residues before the CDR3 finishes, and the germline J gene fills in the end. CDR3 length: 13 residues. In germline, CDR1 is LNHDA, CDR2 SQIVND (reference sequence).

On this clone itself: Read coverage stops 3 residues before the CDR3 terminus; the germline J gene supplies the remainder. The V gene is TRBV10-3, the J gene TRBJ2-3, with 11 bases fitting TRBD2. The CDR3 is made up of 18 amino acids. Germline values: CDR1 ENHRY, CDR2 SYGVKD. J was trimmed by 4 bases and V by 1 base; bases with no gene match: 10. The sequenced part of the CDR3 DNA is TGTGCCATCAGTGAGTGGGGCTTGACTAGCGGGGCCCCAGATACG. Residues: CAISEWGLTSGAPDT. The full CDR3 sequence reads CAISEWGLTSGAPDTQYF.

Worth noting for this clone: With the read ending 3 residues before the CDR3 end, the germline J gene is used to fill in that end. The chain has TRBV7-3 and TRBJ2-1, with D perhaps matching TRBD1 (6 bases). The CDR3 has 16 amino acids. Germline assignment: CDR1 SGHTA and CDR2 FQGTGA. Deletions cut 0 bases from V and 7 bases from J, with 16 bases between. The sequenced CDR3 bases are TGTGCCAGCAGCTTAACAGCAGGGGCCTCTAGTAATGAG. Its translation is CASSLTAGASSNE. In full, the CDR3 reads CASSLTAGASSNEQFF.

Remarks on this clone: The read terminates 3 residues ahead of where the CDR3 ends, so the germline J gene completes it. The chain is built from TRBV19 and TRBJ1-2, with D maybe TRBD1 (5 bases). Germline V CDR1 and CDR2: LNHDA, SQIVND (reference sequence). The CDR3 spans 14 residues. The DNA read from the CDR3 is TGTGCCAGTAGTCCTCCCGGGGGGTCAGAGGAC. It codes for CASSPPGGSED. The whole CDR3 sequence is CASSPPGGSEDYTF.

CDR3 DNA (partial): TGCAGTGCTAGGGCTAGCGGGGGGCTTTACAATGAG. Translation: CSARASGGLYNE. The complete CDR3 sequence is CSARASGGLYNEQFF. The chain links TRBV20-1 to TRBJ2-1, with 11 bases identical to TRBD2. The read falls 3 residues short of the CDR3 end, and the missing part is taken from the germline J gene. Germline assignment: CDR1 DFQATT and CDR2 SNEGSKA (reference sequence). This CDR3 spans 15 amino acids. V was pared by 3 bases and J by 4 bases, with 5 bases of the junction left unmatched.

Incomplete CDR3 DNA: TGTGCCAGCAGCTCCTTAGCGGGGGCTCTAACCGGGGAG. Its translation is CASSSLAGALTGE. The CDR3 reads in full as CASSSLAGALTGELFF. The chain employs TRBV7-8 and TRBJ2-2; 9 bases map to TRBD2. Read sequence stops 3 residues before the CDR3 end, and the germline J gene provides the missing end. CDR1 SGHVS and CDR2 FQNEAQ come from the germline V gene. Unmatched junction bases numbered 8, after V lost 4 bases and J lost 5 bases. This CDR3 is 16 amino acids long.

Concerning this clone: The read ends 3 residues early relative to the CDR3; the germline J gene fills the gap. V gene TRBV19 combines with J gene TRBJ2-5; D is perhaps TRBD1 (5 bases). CDR3 size: 15 residues. V was shortened by 6 bases and J by 4 bases, with 18 bases between the two germline ends. Germline CDR1 and CDR2: LNHDA and SQIVND (reference sequence). The CDR3 bases that were read are TGTGCCAGTAGCCCCTGGGGCAGTCAGTCAGAGACC. Translating it yields CASSPWGSQSET. The full CDR3 protein is CASSPWGSQSETQYF.

The DNA read from the CDR3 is TGTGCCAGCAGCCTGCGGACAGGTTGGAACACTGAA. Protein: CASSLRTGWNTE. The CDR3 reads in full as CASSLRTGWNTEAFF. This sequence joins TRBV5-6 and TRBJ1-1; 7 nucleotides match TRBD1. The observed sequence ends 3 residues before the CDR3 terminus, with the missing tail filled in from the germline J gene. Germline-derived CDR1 and CDR2 are SGHDT and YYEEEE. V trimming: 4 bases; J trimming: 1 base; junction bases outside the gene matches: 7. There are 15 residues in the CDR3.

CDR3 DNA (partial): TGTGCCAGCAGCCGCTCGAGCGGGGACACAGATACG. This gives the protein CASSRSSGDTDT. In full, the CDR3 is CASSRSSGDTDTQYF. The chain links TRBV7-3 to TRBJ2-3; 7 bases line up with TRBD2. The read ends 3 residues early relative to the CDR3; the germline J gene fills the gap. Germline V gene sequence: CDR1 SGHTA, CDR2 FQGTGA. The CDR3 has 15 amino acids. J lost 2 bases, V lost 5 bases, and 7 bases had no gene match.

About this clone itself: The CDR3 is cut off 3 residues early in the read; its end comes from the germline J gene. Other DNA sequences from this sample encode an identical CDR3 as well. V is TRBV19 and J is TRBJ1-3; weak D call: TRBD1 (5 bases). V shed 6 bases and J shed 2 bases, with 11 bases lying between them. The germline CDR1 and CDR2 sequences are LNHDA and SQIVND (reference sequence). The CDR3 runs 14 residues. The CDR3 loop reads CASRPGYAGNTIYF. Partial CDR3 DNA: TGTGCCAGTAGGCCAGGGTACGCTGGAAACACC.

Worth noting for this clone: Read data end 3 residues before the CDR3 end; the end is taken from the germline J gene. This chain joins TRBV11-2 and TRBJ1-1; D is ambiguous. Germline CDR1 is SGHAT and CDR2 is FQNNGV. This CDR3 region has 15 residues. V gave up 5 bases and J gave up 3 bases, with 16 bases separating them. CDR3 region: CASSRPAVWDTEAFF. The covered CDR3 bases are TGTGCCAGCAGCCGCCCCGCGGTGTGGGACACTGAA.

Details on this clone: The CDR3 end lies 3 residues beyond the end of the read and is filled in from the germline J gene. This chain links TRBV18 with TRBJ1-1, with D hard to call. V was pared by 1 base and J by 3 bases, with 9 bases between. The CDR3 extends over 14 amino acids. Germline V lookup: CDR1 KGHSH, CDR2 LQKENI. CDR3 protein: CASSPRLSDTEAFF. Incomplete CDR3 DNA: TGTGCCAGCTCACCACGTCTATCCGACACTGAA.

Worth noting for this clone: Read coverage stops 3 residues before the CDR3 terminus; the germline J gene supplies the remainder. V and J are TRBV7-2 and TRBJ1-2; 10 positions match TRBD1. The CDR3 is 15 residues long. CDR1 is SGHTA and CDR2 is FQGNSA in the germline V gene. Here the CDR3 reads CASSFRDRGRGDYTF. CDR3 DNA, as far as it was read: TGTGCCAGCAGCTTTCGAGACAGGGGGCGAGGGGAC.

CDR3 amino acids: CASSPRTGDQPQHF. CDR3 DNA (partial): TGTGCCAGCAGCCCACGGACAGGCGATCAGCCC. This sequence joins TRBV7-6 and TRBJ1-5, with 7 bases aligning to TRBD1. The CDR3 goes on 3 residues after the read ends, and that part is filled in from the germline J gene. The CDR3 has 14 amino acids. Looked up from germline, CDR1 is SGHVS and CDR2 is FNYEAQ. V shed 5 bases, J shed 5 bases, and the junction held 6 bases outside the gene matches.

CDR3 sequence reads: CASSPRATDTYTF. The part of the CDR3 DNA that was read is TGTGCTAGCTCCCCCAGGGCCACAGATACC. The genes are TRBV7-7 and TRBJ1-2; a weak D match, TRBD1 (5 bases). The read ends 3 residues shy of where the CDR3 ends; the end is completed using the germline J gene. Germline-derived CDR1 and CDR2 are SSHAT and FNYEAQ (reference sequence). CDR3 length: 13 amino acids. The variable domain in full, with the rest retrieved from reference TRBV7-7 and TRBJ1-2, is GAGVSQSPRYKVTKRGQDVTLRCDPISSHATLYWYQQALGQGPEFLTYFNYEAQPDKSGLPSDRFSAERPEGSISTLTIQRTEQRDSAMYRCASSPRATDTYTFGSGTRLTVV.

With regard to this clone: The sequence runs out 3 residues before the end of the CDR3; the remainder is reconstructed from the germline J gene. The chain couples TRBV11-3 to TRBJ2-3; TRBD2 aligns across 8 bases. The germline gives CDR1 SGHNT, CDR2 YENEEA. The trim removed 3 bases at V and 5 bases at J, leaving 4 bases unmatched. The CDR3 spans 14 residues. The DNA read from the CDR3 is TGTGCCAGCAGCTTCGGACGGGGGGGAGATACG. Its translation is CASSFGRGGDT. The whole CDR3 reads CASSFGRGGDTQYF.

As concerns this clone: The read finishes 3 residues shy of the CDR3 end, and the germline J gene is used to complete it. The V gene is TRBV18, the J gene TRBJ1-2, with 7 bases aligning to TRBD1. J gave up 5 bases and V 6 bases, and 12 bases lay outside the gene matches. This CDR3 comprises 15 residues. CDR1 is KGHSH, CDR2 LQKENI, per germline. The CDR3 loop reads CASSASGTDGYGYTF. The CDR3 DNA, read in part, is TGTGCCAGCTCCGCCTCCGGGACAGATGGATATGGC.

With regard to this clone: Read coverage stops 3 residues before the CDR3 terminus; the germline J gene supplies the remainder. V and J are TRBV5-1 and TRBJ1-2; 7 bases match TRBD1. The CDR3 runs to 13 residues. CDR1 is SGHRS, CDR2 YFSETQ, per germline. Trimming removed 3 bases from V and 6 bases from J; junction bases left unmatched: 5. The CDR3 sequence: CASSYYGTDGYTF. Incomplete CDR3 DNA: TGCGCCAGCAGCTACTACGGGACAGATGGC.

As to this clone: The read is 3 residues too short to cover the CDR3 end, so that end is filled in from the germline J gene. This sequence joins TRBV20-1 and TRBJ2-5, with unresolved D. The CDR3 covers 13 residues. Trimming shortened V by 5 bases and J by 2 bases, and 12 bases separated the two germline ends. Germline-derived CDR1 and CDR2 are DFQATT and SNEGSKA (reference sequence). The CDR3: CSAFRVSQETQYF. The covered CDR3 bases are TGCAGTGCTTTTAGGGTGTCTCAAGAGACC.

As for this clone: The read terminates 3 residues before the CDR3 end, so the remaining end is supplied by the germline J gene. This chain connects TRBV7-8 to TRBJ2-3; D perhaps matches TRBD2 (5 bases). The CDR3 totals 16 residues. Germline V gene sequence: CDR1 SGHVS, CDR2 FQNEAQ. V lost 1 base and J 8 bases, leaving 19 bases between the germline ends. The sequenced part of the CDR3 DNA is TGTGCCAGCAGCTTAGGACCAGTTAGCGCGAGAGGTACG. This sequence encodes CASSLGPVSARGT. The whole CDR3 sequence is CASSLGPVSARGTQYF.

Partial CDR3 DNA: TGTGCCAGCAGCAATCGGGGACAGTGGGGAAATGAC. Amino acids: CASSNRGQWGND. The CDR3 reads in full as CASSNRGQWGNDYTF. The V gene is TRBV7-2, the J gene TRBJ1-2; TRBD1 agrees at 7 bases. Sequencing ends 3 residues short of the CDR3 end; the germline J gene provides the rest. The CDR3 is made up of 15 amino acids. Per the germline V gene, CDR1 is SGHTA and CDR2 is FQGNSA.

Concerning this clone itself: The read gets to within 3 residues of the CDR3 end, and the germline J gene fills in the rest. The rearrangement links TRBV5-1 to TRBJ1-2, with a weak D call TRBD1 (5 bases). Trimming took 4 bases from V and 4 from J, leaving 26 bases between them. The V gene's germline CDR1 is SGHRS and CDR2 YFSETQ. This CDR3 contains 18 residues. CDR3: CASSPIPGTGSGGYGYTF. The covered CDR3 bases are TGCGCCAGCAGCCCAATACCGGGGACCGGGTCCGGGGGCTATGGC.

Regarding this clone: Coverage ceases 3 residues before the CDR3 finishes, and the germline J gene fills in the end. The genes are TRBV12-3 or TRBV12-4 and TRBJ2-1, with TRBD2 matching 11 bases. CDR3 length: 15 residues. V was clipped by 6 bases and J by 6 bases; unmatched bases: 7. The DNA read from the CDR3 is TGTGCCAGCAGAGTAATAGCGGGGGGGCTCAATGAG. Amino acids: CASRVIAGGLNE. The full CDR3 protein reads CASRVIAGGLNEQFF.

The DNA read from the CDR3 is TGTGCCAGCAGCTTGGGTGGGCAGGGTTTGGACATT. As protein: CASSLGGQGLDI. In full, the CDR3 is CASSLGGQGLDIQYF. The chain is built from TRBV5-5 and TRBJ2-4; a possible D gene is TRBD1 (5 bases). The DNA ends 3 residues before the CDR3 does, and the rest of the CDR3 is filled in from the germline J gene. The CDR3 has 15 amino acids. With 0 bases removed from V and 8 bases from J, the gap between germline ends came to 15 bases. Germline CDR1 reads SGHKS; CDR2 reads YYEKEE (reference sequence).